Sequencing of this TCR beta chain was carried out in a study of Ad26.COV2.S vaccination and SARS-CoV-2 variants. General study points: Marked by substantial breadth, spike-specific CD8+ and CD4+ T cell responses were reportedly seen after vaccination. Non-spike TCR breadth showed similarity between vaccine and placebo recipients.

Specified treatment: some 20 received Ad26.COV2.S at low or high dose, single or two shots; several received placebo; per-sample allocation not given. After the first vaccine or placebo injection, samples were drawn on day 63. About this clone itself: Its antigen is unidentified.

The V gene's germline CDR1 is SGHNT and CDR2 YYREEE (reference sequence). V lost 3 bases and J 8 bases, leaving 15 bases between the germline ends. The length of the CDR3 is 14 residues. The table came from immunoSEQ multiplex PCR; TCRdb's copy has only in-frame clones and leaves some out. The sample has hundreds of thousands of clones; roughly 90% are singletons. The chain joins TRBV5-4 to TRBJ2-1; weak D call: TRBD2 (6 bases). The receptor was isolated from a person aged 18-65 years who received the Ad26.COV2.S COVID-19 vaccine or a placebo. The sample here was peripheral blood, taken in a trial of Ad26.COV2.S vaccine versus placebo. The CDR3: CASSYTEGRDEQFF. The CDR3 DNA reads TGTGCCAGCAGCTACACGGAGGGCAGGGATGAGCAGTTCTTC.